These T cell receptor beta chains were read from a single sample in a study of T-cell reconstitution after alpha-beta-depleted transplantation in children. TCRdb re-called the PCR reads through MiXCR, storing one row per CDR3 protein. The sample lists over 90,000 distinct CDR3 sequences; about 6% were seen once. Sequenced material: PBMCs, mostly from graft donor cells, taken 60 days after TCRalphabeta/CD19-depleted stem cell transplant. The origin of the receptors is a female patient aged 2-15 years who had a stem cell transplant for Fanconi anemia, so the T cells may come from the graft donor. Both conserved end residues are part of each CDR3. The D gene is left open where the match is weak. Expanded clones get a size class; other rows say once, few or many, or leave the size out.

>TRBJ2-7|-|-|TRBV7-6
TGTGCCAGCAGCTTAGATGGAGGGCGCTACGAGCAGTACTTC
CASSLDGGRYEQYF
>TRBJ2-5|-|many|TRBV2
TGTGCCAGCAGTGAAGAGGGGTGGCAAGAGACCCAGTACTTC
CASSEEGWQETQYF
>TRBJ1-1|-|many|TRBV20-1
TGCAGTGCTAGGTCGGGCCACAGGGAAACTGAAGCTTTCTTT
CSARSGHRETEAFF
>TRBJ2-1|-|many|TRBV20-1
TGCAGTGCTAGAGCGCTTAGTGAGCAGTTCTTC
CSARALSEQFF
>TRBJ1-2|-|few|TRBV20-1
TGCAGTGCTAGAGATAGAGGCAGGGTAAAGCCCTCCTCGGATAAGGGCTACACCTTC
CSARDRGRVKPSSDKGYTF
>TRBJ1-5|-|many|TRBV12-3/TRBV12-4
TGTGCCAGCAGTAAAGACAGGTTTCCCAATCAGCCCCAGCATTTT
CASSKDRFPNQPQHF
>TRBJ2-7|TRBD1|-|TRBV2
TGTGCCAGCAGAGAGACCCCGGGACAGGGAGGGCACGAGCAGTACTTC
CASRETPGQGGHEQYF
>TRBJ2-2|-|-|TRBV4-1
TGCGCCAGCAGCATCAGGGGTCCCGGGGAGCTGTTTTTT
CASSIRGPGELFF
>TRBJ2-7|-|many|TRBV3-1
TGTGCCAGCAGCCAAGTTAGGAGAGGCGAGCAGTACTTC
CASSQVRRGEQYF
>TRBJ2-7|-|many|TRBV20-1
TGCAGTGCTAGGGGTCGGACCCTCTCCTACGAGCAGTACTTC
CSARGRTLSYEQYF
>TRBJ2-1|TRBD2|few|TRBV7-2
TGTGCCAGCAGCTTAGCAGGCGGCCTAGCGGGGTACAATGAGCAGTTCTTC
CASSLAGGLAGYNEQFF
>TRBJ2-1|TRBD2|many|TRBV28
TGTGCCAGTAGCGGGAGGACCAGCTCCTACAATGAGCAGTTCTTC
CASSGRTSSYNEQFF
>TRBJ2-7|TRBD1|-|TRBV20-1
TGCAGTGGGCACAGGGGGCACTCCTACGAGCAGTACTTC
CSGHRGHSYEQYF
>TRBJ1-3|TRBD1|many|TRBV7-9
TGTGCCAGCAGCTTAAGGACAGGGGGCGGAAACACCATATATTTT
CASSLRTGGGNTIYF
>TRBJ2-3|-|many|TRBV20-1
TGCAGTGCTAGCACAGATACGCAGTATTTT
CSASTDTQYF
>TRBJ1-5|TRBD1|many|TRBV28
TGTGCCAGCAGTCCACGACAGGGAGGGAATCAGCCCCAGCATTTT
CASSPRQGGNQPQHF
>TRBJ2-7|-|many|TRBV30
TGTGCCTGGAATGAAGACAGGCAGTACGACGAGCAGTACTTC
CAWNEDRQYDEQYF
>TRBJ2-5|TRBD1|few|TRBV11-3
TGTGCCAGCAGTAGCCGGGACAGGGGGCAAGAGACCCAGTACTTC
CASSSRDRGQETQYF
>TRBJ2-5|TRBD2|many|TRBV5-1
TGCGCCAGCAGCTTGGTCGGGACTATTGGCCCAAGGAGTACGGAGACCCAGTACTTC
CASSLVGTIGPRSTETQYF
>TRBJ2-3|TRBD2|many|TRBV5-1
TGCGCCAGCAGCGGTACTAGCGGGGGGGCTTCCGATACGCAGTATTTT
CASSGTSGGASDTQYF
>TRBJ2-5|-|many|TRBV12-3/TRBV12-4
TGTGCCAGCAGGGGAGGAAAAGAGACCCAGTACTTC
CASRGGKETQYF
>TRBJ2-7|-|many|TRBV29-1
TGCAGCGTCGAGGAGAGCTCCTACGAGCAGTACTTC
CSVEESSYEQYF
>TRBJ2-5|TRBD2|many|TRBV4-1
TGCGCCAGCAGCCGCACCAATGGGGTGGGAGGGTACGGAGAGACCCAGTACTTC
CASSRTNGVGGYGETQYF
>TRBJ1-3|TRBD1|many|TRBV20-1
TGCAGTGCCGAACAGGGGACTGGAAACACCATATATTTT
CSAEQGTGNTIYF
>TRBJ2-3|-|many|TRBV5-8
TGTGCCAGCAGCTTGATCCTTGGGGAGTATTTT
CASSLILGEYF
>TRBJ2-5|TRBD2|many|TRBV10-3
TGTGCCATCAGCCTAGGCGGGGGGCCAATGTACCAAGAGACCCAGTACTTC
CAISLGGGPMYQETQYF